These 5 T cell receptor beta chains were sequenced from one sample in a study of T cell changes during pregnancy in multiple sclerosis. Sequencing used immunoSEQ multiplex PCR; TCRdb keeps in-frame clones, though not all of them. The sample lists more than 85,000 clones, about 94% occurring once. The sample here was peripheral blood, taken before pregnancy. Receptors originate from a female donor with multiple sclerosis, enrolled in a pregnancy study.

In DNA, the CDR3 is TGTGCCAGCAGCGTAGGGGGACTAGCGGGAGGGAAAGAGACCCAGTACTTC. It specifies CASSVGGLAGGKETQYF. The gene calls are TRBV9 and TRBJ2-5; 16 bases line up with TRBD2. V lost 0 bases, J lost 3 bases, and 2 bases stayed unmatched. The CDR3 spans 17 residues. Germline assignment: CDR1 SGDLS and CDR2 YYNGEE.

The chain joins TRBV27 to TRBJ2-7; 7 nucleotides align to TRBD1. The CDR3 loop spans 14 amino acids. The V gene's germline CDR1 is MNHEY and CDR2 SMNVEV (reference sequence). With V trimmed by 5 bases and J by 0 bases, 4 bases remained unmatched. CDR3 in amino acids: CASSPRDSSYEQYF. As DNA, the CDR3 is TGTGCCAGCAGTCCCCGGGACAGCTCCTACGAGCAGTACTTC.

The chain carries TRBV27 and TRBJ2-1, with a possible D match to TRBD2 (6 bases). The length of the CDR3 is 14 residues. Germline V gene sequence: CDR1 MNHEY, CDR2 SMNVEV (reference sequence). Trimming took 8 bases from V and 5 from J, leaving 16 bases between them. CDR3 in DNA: TGTGCCAGCGGCGACGGACTATTTGACAATGAGCAGTTCTTC. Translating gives CASGDGLFDNEQFF.

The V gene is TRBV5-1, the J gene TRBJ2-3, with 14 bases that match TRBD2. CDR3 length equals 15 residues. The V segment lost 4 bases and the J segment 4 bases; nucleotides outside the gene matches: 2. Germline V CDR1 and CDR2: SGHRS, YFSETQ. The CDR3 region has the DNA TGCGCCAGCAGCAAGGGACTAGCGGGAGCAGATACGCAGTATTTT. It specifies CASSKGLAGADTQYF.

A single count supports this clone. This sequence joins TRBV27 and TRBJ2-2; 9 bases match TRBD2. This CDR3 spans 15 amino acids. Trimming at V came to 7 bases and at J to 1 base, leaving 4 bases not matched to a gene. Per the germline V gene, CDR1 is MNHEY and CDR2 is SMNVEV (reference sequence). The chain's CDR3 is CASTSGTKNTGELFF. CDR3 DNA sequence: TGTGCCAGCACTAGCGGGACCAAGAACACCGGGGAGCTGTTTTTT.